The entry below describes one T cell receptor (beta chain). Its antigen remains undetermined. No much larger clonotype is one base removed from it; base qualities were not supplied. TCRbeta CDR3 regions were amplified from genomic DNA using the immunoSEQ Assay, a bias-controlled multiplex PCR. Under the source paper's analysis protocol: Within the assay, amplification of reference gene primers was used to estimate how many nucleated cells each sample contained. To quantify the absolute abundance of each unique TCRbeta CDR3 rearrangement, sequence reads were collapsed and filtered. For each sample, productive Simpson clonality was calculated by taking the square root of Simpson's diversity index across productive rearrangements. The table was pulled from immuneACCESS by TCRdb, which kept in-frame rearrangements only. Such tables lose some clones; where checked, under half of the loss comes from unresolved V genes, and the rest has no known cause. V and J calls plus clone size are reproduced from that table; the DNA served to infer D and trimming. The sample table holds about 160,000 clones, of which roughly four fifths were seen once. The top ten clonotypes cover roughly 9.6% of the sample.

CDR1 is given as MDHEN and CDR2 as SYDVKM, both from the germline V gene. The germline V end is reduced by 5 bases and the J end by 8 bases; junction bases left unmatched: 8. The CDR3 spans 14 residues, from the cysteine through the phenylalanine. Only the CDR3 region is kept as DNA, spanning 42 bases read in frame from base 1. Each collaborating institution followed its own protocols to collect whole blood in K2EDTA tubes. For TCRbeta analysis, collaborator samples were shipped as frozen whole blood, as isolated PBMCs, or as DNA extracted from either sample type. This entry comes from a study of blood T cell repertoires in COVID-19 (dated by TCRdb to 2018 to 2021). Some background on the complete study: Collaborator samples came from the United States, Italy and Spain and covered acute and convalescent phases of COVID-19. The sample metadata nearly always contained a de-identified subject ID, COVID-19 status, age in years and sex. HLA class I and class II types, where available, came from metadata supplied by the sample provider rather than from assay-based typing. The samples were drawn from two sources: the first 160 participants of the ongoing ImmuneRACE study, and over 950 subjects contributed by 6 global collaborators. The prospective study material was composed of cDNA or gDNA derived from T cells, B-cell-depleted T cells, or PBMCs. The repertoires were released in a freely available public database meant as a resource for research on the immune response to SARS-CoV-2. Deeply sampled blood TCRbeta repertoires from subjects exposed to, actively infected with, or recovered from COVID-19 were included in the dataset. What the authors observed across the whole study: Clinical and demographic metadata were provided uncurated, with the amount varying by source and participant.

The sequenced sample was peripheral blood. Recombination joined TRBV28 with TRBJ1-2, with TRBD1 matching 10 junction bases. The clonotype was recovered from a man aged 55 to 70 with active or convalescent COVID-19. The CDR3 loop reads CASSRDRGVRGYTF. The bases are TGTGCCAGCAGTCGGGACAGGGGTGTACGCGGCTACACCTTC.